The TCR beta chain described here comes from a study of T cells in women clearing cervical HPV infection. About the study: Controls' single incident HPV16 infection cleared within 12 months without precancer.

Method: immunoSEQ multiplex PCR; TCRdb's copy keeps in-frame clones and lacks some. This sample's clone table lists approximately 35,000 clones. Germline lookup yields CDR1 LNHDA and CDR2 SQIVND (reference sequence). The CDR3 covers 10 residues. With 5 bases removed from V and 6 bases from J, the gap between germline ends came to 4 bases. Points on this clone: The sequence runs out 3 residues before the end of the CDR3; the remainder is reconstructed from the germline J gene.

The chain combines TRBV19 with TRBJ1-1; D is ambiguous. Sequences were obtained from blood buffy coat. The receptor comes from a woman between 18 and 75 years old with a cervical HPV16 infection that either progressed to CIN3+ or cleared (not recorded which). The CDR3 reads CASSSAEAFF. CDR3 DNA, as far as it was read: TGTGCCAGTAGTTCCGCTGAA.